Listed here are 20 T cell receptor beta chains from one sample, sequenced in a study of cytomegalovirus exposure and HLA in healthy donors (dated by TCRdb to the late 2010s). The library relied on the immunoSEQ multiplex PCR assay. For the multiplex PCR, a mixture combining 60 forward primers for TCR Vbeta segments and 13 reverse primers for TCR Jbeta segments was used. The table was pulled from immuneACCESS by TCRdb, which kept in-frame rearrangements only. Such tables lose some clones; where checked, under half of the loss comes from unresolved V genes, and the rest has no known cause. The sample has over 90,000 clones on record, under 85% of them singletons. The ten largest make up less than 15% of the sample. Material for sequencing was PBMCs. These TCRs come from a woman aged 70 to 79 in good health and CMV-seropositive.

The V gene is TRBV7-9, the J gene TRBJ2-7; 7 nucleotides match TRBD2. The CDR3 has 14 residues. The V gene's germline CDR1 is SEHNR and CDR2 FQNEAQ (reference sequence). The V gene end was trimmed by 6 bases and the J gene end by 11 bases; junction bases not matched to a gene: 16. CDR3 sequence (DNA): TGTGCCAGCAGTCCTTCGGGGTTTAGCGGGTCGAAGTACTTC. Its protein is CASSPSGFSGSKYF.

The gene calls are TRBV28 and TRBJ1-4; TRBD1 matches at 7 bases. The V gene end was trimmed by 6 bases and the J gene end by 5 bases; junction bases not matched to a gene: 6. CDR1 and CDR2 from the germline V gene are MDHEN and SYDVKM. The CDR3 runs to 14 residues. The DNA for the CDR3 is TGTGCCAGCAGCTCAGGGGGTCCGAATGAAAAACTGTTTTTT. It specifies CASSSGGPNEKLFF.

V is TRBV5-4 and J is TRBJ2-7; D is perhaps TRBD1 (6 bases). Trimming cost V 4 bases and J 4 bases, with 18 bases left between them. Germline V gives CDR1 SGHNT, CDR2 YYREEE (reference sequence). This CDR3 comprises 15 residues. This chain's CDR3 is CASSPEWDTSYEQYF. In DNA, the CDR3 is TGTGCCAGCAGCCCGGAATGGGACACAAGTTACGAGCAGTACTTC.

Comment on this clone: Different DNA sequences within this sample yield the same CDR3. The genes are TRBV19 and TRBJ2-7; 12 bases align to TRBD1. Trimming at V came to 5 bases and at J to 7 bases, leaving 6 bases not matched to a gene. The CDR3 spans 14 residues. Per the germline V gene, CDR1 is LNHDA and CDR2 is SQIVND (reference sequence). CDR3 protein: CASSPGQGAGEQYF. DNA of the CDR3: TGTGCCAGTAGTCCGGGACAGGGGGCAGGGGAGCAGTACTTC.

This clone has only a few counts. V is TRBV27 and J is TRBJ2-3; 7 nucleotides match TRBD2. The CDR3 length is 16 residues. CDR1 is MNHEY, CDR2 SMNVEV, per germline (reference sequence). V was pared by 2 bases and J by 2 bases, with 7 bases of the junction left unmatched. The chain's CDR3 is CASSLRGGGITDTQYF. As DNA, the CDR3 is TGTGCCAGCAGTTTACGAGGCGGGGGAATCACAGATACGCAGTATTTT.

This chain uses TRBV10-3 with TRBJ2-2, with 10 bases matching TRBD2. Trimming took 10 bases from V and 6 from J; bases not matched to a gene: 8. The germline gives CDR1 ENHRY, CDR2 SYGVKD. There are 14 residues in the CDR3. The CDR3 spells CATPSLAGAGELFF. The CDR3 nucleotides read TGTGCCACCCCATCTCTAGCGGGAGCCGGGGAGCTGTTTTTT.

This clone was detected a few times. The chain employs TRBV27 and TRBJ2-7, with TRBD1 as a possible D gene (6 bases). The CDR3 runs 15 residues. Trimming removed 5 bases from V and 3 bases from J, with 17 bases in between. Germline V gene sequence: CDR1 MNHEY, CDR2 SMNVEV (reference sequence). The CDR3 region is CASSVNRDKVYEQYF. The CDR3 nucleotides are TGTGCCAGCAGTGTAAACCGGGACAAGGTCTACGAGCAGTACTTC.

This sequence joins TRBV13 and TRBJ2-3; D gene unclear. In germline, CDR1 is PRHDT, CDR2 FYEKMQ (reference sequence). This CDR3 spans 12 amino acids. Trimming removed 2 bases from V and 4 bases from J, with 4 bases in between. CDR3 bases: TGTGCCAGCAGCTTACGGTCAGATACGCAGTATTTT. Protein product: CASSLRSDTQYF.

This clone appeared a few times. The chain couples TRBV6-6 to TRBJ2-7; 7 bases match TRBD1. V lost 7 bases to trimming and J lost 1 base; unmatched junction nucleotides: 7. The V gene's germline CDR1 is MNHNY and CDR2 SVGAGI (reference sequence). CDR3 length: 14 residues. The CDR3 loop reads CASKGTALSYEQYF. CDR3 nucleotides: TGTGCCAGCAAGGGGACAGCCCTATCCTACGAGCAGTACTTC.

This clone occurred once. The gene calls are TRBV19 and TRBJ2-7; 8 bases map to TRBD2. Germline loops: CDR1 LNHDA, CDR2 SQIVND (reference sequence). The CDR3 consists of 16 residues. V trimming: 5 bases; J trimming: 12 bases; junction bases outside the gene matches: 21. This CDR3 is CASSPSGGTLLQLRYF. The CDR3 DNA reads as TGTGCCAGTAGTCCCAGCGGGGGAACCCTCCTACAATTACGGTACTTC.

CDR3 DNA: TGTGCCAGCAGTTTATCTGTACCAGAGCGGGAGACCCAGTACTTC. The encoded protein is CASSLSVPERETQYF. J is TRBJ2-5 and V is TRBV27; D is possibly TRBD2 (5 bases). V gave up 0 bases and J gave up 5 bases, with 13 bases separating them. The CDR3 loop spans 15 amino acids. From germline, CDR1 is MNHEY and CDR2 SMNVEV (reference sequence).

The chain couples TRBV11-2 to TRBJ2-7, with 10 nucleotides matching TRBD1. Germline trimming cut 7 bases from V and 7 bases from J; bases unmatched to any gene: 16. CDR3 length: 16 amino acids. CDR1 and CDR2 from the germline V gene are SGHAT and FQNNGV. The CDR3, as DNA: TGTGCCAGCAACCCGAGGTCCGGGACAGGGGATTGGGAGCAGTACTTC. This codes for CASNPRSGTGDWEQYF.

This clone was detected only once. The chain employs TRBV5-6 and TRBJ2-5, with D possibly TRBD1 on 6 matching bases. CDR1 and CDR2 from the germline V gene are SGHDT and YYEEEE. The CDR3 has 17 residues. The ends were cut back, 0 bases at V and 5 bases at J, with 20 bases in the middle. CDR3 DNA: TGTGCCAGCAGCTTGGAGTGGCAGGGGCGATTTGGGGAGACCCAGTACTTC. Its translation is CASSLEWQGRFGETQYF.

A word on this clone: One junction end does not reproduce the germline sequence, and a read error may be involved. The rearrangement links TRBV18 to TRBJ2-7; weak D call: TRBD1 (6 bases). Germline loops: CDR1 KGHSH, CDR2 LQKENI. The CDR3 length is 15 residues. The CDR3 is CASSLQQTGTYGQYF. The CDR3 nucleotides are TGTGCCAGCTCGCTACAACAGACAGGAACCTACGGGCAGTACTTC.

This clone has a single count. J is TRBJ2-7 and V is TRBV21-1; no check of the table's D call, TRBD1, against the DNA was made. TRBV21-1 has pseudogene status. There are 14 residues in the CDR3. In DNA, the CDR3 is TGTGCCAGCAGGGTAGACAGGCTCTCCTACGAGCAGTACTTC. Protein sequence: CASRVDRLSYEQYF.

This chain uses TRBV2 with TRBJ2-7, with 8 nucleotides matching TRBD2. Germline CDR1 and CDR2: SNHLY and FYNNEI. The CDR3 runs to 17 residues. V shed 4 bases, J shed 3 bases, and the junction held 14 bases outside the gene matches. DNA for the CDR3: TGTGCCAGCAGTGGTGGCCCCGCGGGGGGCCGTCTCTACGAGCAGTACTTC. Translating gives CASSGGPAGGRLYEQYF.

The rearrangement links TRBV28 to TRBJ2-2, with TRBD2 as a possible D gene (5 bases). CDR3 length: 15 amino acids. Germline loops: CDR1 MDHEN, CDR2 SYDVKM. V shed 7 bases and J shed 0 bases, with 12 bases lying between them. The CDR3 spells CASTLAGTNTGELFF. CDR3 sequence (DNA): TGTGCCAGCACCCTGGCGGGTACGAACACCGGGGAGCTGTTTTTT.

This clone has just a few counts. The V gene is TRBV6-6, the J gene TRBJ2-7; D perhaps matches TRBD1 (6 bases). V was cut by 5 bases and J by 6 bases, with 17 bases left in between. The CDR3 contains 14 residues. Germline V gives CDR1 MNHNY, CDR2 SVGAGI (reference sequence). The CDR3: CASSPPGTFSEQYF. The CDR3 bases are TGTGCCAGCAGTCCGCCCGGGACATTTTCCGAGCAGTACTTC.

V and J are TRBV7-2 and TRBJ2-7, with D perhaps TRBD1 (6 bases). From germline, CDR1 is SGHTA and CDR2 FQGNSA. The CDR3 is 15 amino acids. Trimming pared 6 bases from V and 1 base from J, leaving 16 bases between. For the CDR3, the DNA is TGTGCCAGCAGTTACCGGGACACTCCATCCTACGAGCAGTACTTC. As protein: CASSYRDTPSYEQYF.

The chain joins TRBV9 to TRBJ2-1; TRBD2 is a possible D gene (5 bases). Trimming removed 0 bases from V and 2 bases from J, with 18 bases in between. The CDR3 is 18 amino acids. CDR1 is SGDLS, CDR2 YYNGEE, per germline. As DNA, the CDR3 is TGTGCCAGCAGCGTAGGAGGAGGTCGGGGAGCGGCCTACAATGAGCAGTTCTTC. Encoded protein: CASSVGGGRGAAYNEQFF.